A selection of T cell receptor beta chains follows, all from one sample in a study of blood T cell repertoires in COVID-19. Here immunoSEQ multiplex PCR was the method, and the copy in TCRdb shows in-frame clones only, minus some. The sample carries some 410,000 clones, around 87% recorded once. The specimen sequenced was PBMCs or T cells enriched from blood (not recorded which). The origin of the receptors is a woman aged 25-40 years with acute COVID-19. The CDR3 runs from the conserved cysteine through the conserved F or W. D genes are given only for firm matches. Not all rows give a size; the values are once, few, many and, for expanded clones, a class.

D gene	clone size	CDR3 length	V gene	J gene	CDR3 protein	CDR3 DNA
.	.	17	TRBV19	TRBJ1-5	CASSHNSARASNQPQHF	TGTGCCAGTTCCCACAACAGTGCCAGGGCTAGCAATCAGCCCCAGCATTTT
.	.	14	TRBV4-1	TRBJ2-2	CASSQIQGVGELFF	TGCGCCAGCAGCCAAATCCAGGGTGTCGGGGAGCTGTTTTTT
TRBD2	.	15	TRBV28	TRBJ2-3	CASSSTGGRKDTQYF	TGTGCCAGCAGTTCCACGGGGGGGCGGAAAGATACGCAGTATTTT
.	.	14	TRBV9	TRBJ2-2	CASSSRTNTGELFF	TGTGCCAGCAGCTCCCGGACTAACACCGGGGAGCTGTTTTTT
TRBD1	few	16	TRBV4-1	TRBJ1-1	CASSQVSGQGTTEAFF	TGCGCCAGCAGCCAAGTTTCAGGACAGGGCACCACTGAAGCTTTCTTT
.	.	14	TRBV5-5	TRBJ1-1	CASSQTALNTEAFF	TGTGCCAGCAGCCAGACAGCGTTGAACACTGAAGCTTTCTTT
.	.	11	TRBV5-1	TRBJ1-1	CASRQASEAFF	TGCGCCAGCAGGCAGGCGTCTGAAGCTTTCTTT
TRBD1	.	14	TRBV5-6	TRBJ1-1	CASSPTGVNTEAFF	TGTGCCAGCAGCCCGACAGGGGTGAACACTGAAGCTTTCTTT
TRBD1	.	15	TRBV4-3	TRBJ1-6	CASSRATGERSPLHF	TGCGCCAGCAGCCGAGCAACAGGGGAAAGGTCACCCCTCCACTTT
.	few	16	TRBV7-2	TRBJ2-3	CASSPTARVSTDTQYF	TGTGCCAGCAGCCCAACAGCGCGGGTTAGCACAGATACGCAGTATTTT
.	.	16	TRBV9	TRBJ2-7	CASSVGSAGSAYEQYF	TGTGCCAGCAGCGTAGGGTCTGCGGGAAGTGCCTACGAGCAGTACTTC
.	.	16	TRBV9	TRBJ2-3	CASSVNGGPSTDTQYF	TGTGCCAGCAGCGTAAACGGGGGTCCTAGCACAGATACGCAGTATTTT
TRBD1	.	10	TRBV20-1	TRBJ1-1	CSAIATGAFF	TGCAGTGCTATAGCGACAGGGGCTTTCTTT
.	.	15	TRBV5-1	TRBJ2-3	CASSGVTGSTDTQYF	TGCGCCAGCTCTGGAGTGACAGGAAGCACAGATACGCAGTATTTT
.	.	12	TRBV18	TRBJ1-2	CASSQRNYGYTF	TGTGCCAGCTCACAGAGGAACTATGGCTACACCTTC
.	few	14	TRBV28	TRBJ1-4	CASSTGHSNEKLFF	TGTGCCAGCAGCACAGGACATAGTAATGAAAAACTGTTTTTT
TRBD1	.	14	TRBV6-2/TRBV6-3	TRBJ1-4	CASSSGQGYEKLFF	TGTGCCAGCAGTTCGGGACAGGGTTATGAAAAACTGTTTTTT
.	.	12	TRBV19	TRBJ2-7	CASSEQGYEQYF	TGTGCCAGTTCTGAACAGGGATACGAGCAGTACTTC
TRBD1	.	15	TRBV10-1	TRBJ1-1	CASSESSQGGTEAFF	TGCGCCAGCAGTGAGTCAAGCCAGGGGGGCACTGAAGCTTTCTTT
.	once	14	TRBV27	TRBJ2-1	CASSYTDSYNEQFF	TGTGCCAGCAGTTACACAGACTCCTACAATGAGCAGTTCTTC
.	once	11	TRBV30	TRBJ1-2	CAWSGGGGYTF	TGTGCCTGGAGCGGGGGGGGCGGCTACACCTTC
.	once	17	TRBV9	TRBJ1-2	CASSADRRGLRAFGYTF	TGTGCCAGCAGCGCCGACCGACGTGGACTTCGAGCTTTTGGCTACACCTTC
.	.	14	TRBV5-6	TRBJ1-5	CASSLWHPQSSQHF	TGTGCCAGCAGCTTGTGGCATCCTCAATCGTCCCAGCATTTT
.	once	14	TRBV6-5	TRBJ2-3	CASRLRQGTDTQYF	TGTGCCAGCAGGCTTAGACAGGGCACAGATACGCAGTATTTT
.	.	14	TRBV5-4	TRBJ1-1	CASSLQGMNTEAFF	TGTGCCAGCAGCTTGCAGGGGATGAACACTGAAGCTTTCTTT
.	.	14	TRBV13	TRBJ2-7	CASSPAGNPYEQYF	TGTGCCAGCAGCCCGGCAGGGAACCCCTACGAGCAGTACTTC
.	.	13	TRBV18	TRBJ1-4	CASSPRKGEKLFF	TGTGCCAGCTCACCACGGAAGGGGGAAAAACTGTTTTTT
.	.	13	TRBV7-9	TRBJ2-7	CASSDRSSYEQYF	TGTGCCAGCAGCGACAGGAGCTCCTACGAGCAGTACTTC
.	.	13	TRBV29-1	TRBJ2-2	CSTTRGATGELFF	TGCAGCACAACTCGGGGGGCGACCGGGGAGCTGTTTTTT
.	.	16	TRBV7-8	TRBJ1-1	CASSPTPDSMNTEAFF	TGTGCCAGCAGCCCGACCCCGGACAGCATGAACACTGAAGCTTTCTTT
TRBD2	.	14	TRBV30	TRBJ2-3	CAWKKRGGADTQYF	TGTGCCTGGAAGAAGCGGGGGGGCGCAGATACGCAGTATTTT
TRBD2	.	15	TRBV10-3	TRBJ2-1	CAISSDGGALNEQFF	TGTGCCATCAGCTCAGACGGGGGGGCCTTAAATGAGCAGTTCTTC
TRBD1	once	13	TRBV29-1	TRBJ2-1	CSSEGQGGHEQFF	TGCAGCAGCGAGGGACAGGGAGGGCATGAGCAGTTCTTC
TRBD1	.	14	TRBV7-9	TRBJ2-7	CASSYLDRGYEQYF	TGTGCCAGCAGCTACCTGGACAGGGGCTACGAGCAGTACTTC
TRBD1	.	17	TRBV14	TRBJ2-6	CASMVDRVLSGANVLTF	TGTGCCAGCATGGTGGACAGGGTCCTCTCTGGGGCCAACGTCCTGACTTTC
TRBD1	.	15	TRBV7-2	TRBJ2-1	CASSLGTGTGNEQFF	TGTGCCAGCAGCTTAGGGACCGGGACAGGGAATGAGCAGTTCTTC
TRBD2	.	15	TRBV3-1/TRBV3-2	TRBJ2-7	CASSQAGGPSYEQYF	TGTGCCAGCAGCCAAGCGGGGGGACCCTCCTACGAGCAGTACTTC
TRBD2	.	15	TRBV29-1	TRBJ2-1	CSVEDPGGIRNEQFF	TGCAGCGTTGAAGATCCGGGGGGGATAAGAAATGAGCAGTTCTTC
.	.	15	TRBV18	TRBJ2-7	CASSPSRDFINEQYF	TGTGCCAGCTCACCATCCCGGGACTTCATCAACGAGCAGTACTTC
.	.	14	TRBV7-8	TRBJ2-7	CASSPGPTHYEQYF	TGTGCCAGCAGCCCGGGTCCCACCCATTACGAGCAGTACTTC
.	.	13	TRBV2	TRBJ1-1	CATEAEENTEAFF	TGTGCCACCGAGGCAGAGGAGAACACTGAAGCTTTCTTT
TRBD1	.	17	TRBV7-6	TRBJ2-2	CASSATGTGIFTGELFF	TGTGCCAGCAGCGCCACCGGGACAGGGATTTTTACCGGGGAGCTGTTTTTT
TRBD1	.	16	TRBV5-4	TRBJ1-6	CASSFRWGRGISPLHF	TGTGCCAGCAGCTTTCGGTGGGGCAGGGGGATTTCACCCCTCCACTTT
TRBD1	.	13	TRBV10-1	TRBJ2-7	CARRDSVTYEQYF	TGCGCCAGACGGGACAGCGTCACCTACGAGCAGTACTTC
TRBD1	.	13	TRBV24-1	TRBJ2-5	CATRGTGQETQYF	TGTGCCACCCGAGGGACAGGACAAGAGACCCAGTACTTC
TRBD1	.	17	TRBV10-3	TRBJ1-3	CAISDPDRGQSGNTIYF	TGTGCCATCAGTGACCCGGACAGGGGGCAATCTGGAAACACCATATATTTT